This T cell receptor beta chain appears in the sequencing data of a study of blood T cell repertoires in COVID-19 (dated by TCRdb to the early 2020s). About the full investigation: Collaborator samples came from the United States, Italy and Spain and covered acute and convalescent phases of COVID-19. The material from the prospective study consisted of cDNA or gDNA derived from T cells, B-cell-depleted T cells, or PBMCs. Deeply sampled blood TCRbeta repertoires from subjects exposed to, actively infected with, or recovered from COVID-19 were included in the dataset. The repertoires were released in a freely available public database intended as a resource for research on the immune response to SARS-CoV-2. Samples came from the ongoing ImmuneRACE study (first 160 participants) plus 1,254 subjects from 6 global collaborators. The sample metadata nearly always contained a de-identified subject ID, COVID-19 status, age in years and sex. Where available, HLA class I and class II types were taken from metadata supplied by the sample provider and were not determined by assay-based typing.

The collaborating institutions used their own protocols to collect whole blood in K2EDTA tubes. Collaborator samples were shipped for TCRbeta analysis as frozen whole blood, isolated PBMCs, or DNA extracted from either sample type. What the work shows at the level of the full study, not this receptor alone: How much clinical and demographic metadata was included differed by source and by participant, and the metadata was provided uncurated.

Reading the germline V gene gives CDR1 MDHEN and CDR2 SYDVKM. V trim: 6 bases; J trim: 3 bases; unmatched bases: 9. The CDR3 starts with the cysteine, ends with the phenylalanine, and has 15 residues. The only DNA kept is the CDR3, 45 bases in frame from the first base. Worth noting for this clone: Its target antigen remains unknown. Nothing much larger sits one base from this clone, and base qualities are not available.

TCRbeta CDR3 regions were amplified from genomic DNA using the immunoSEQ Assay, a bias-controlled multiplex PCR. Per the original workflow: The number of nucleated cells in each sample was estimated from the amplification of reference gene primers within the assay. Sequence reads were collapsed and filtered to measure the absolute abundance of every unique TCRbeta CDR3 rearrangement. For each sample, productive Simpson clonality was calculated as the square root of Simpson's diversity index across productive rearrangements. The clones in this table, taken by TCRdb from immuneACCESS, are in-frame only. Not every clone is retained; where verified, under half of the shortfall comes from an unresolved V gene, and the cause of the rest is unknown. V and J calls and clone size follow that table, whereas D and trimming were derived from the DNA. In this sample the table shows fewer than 130,000 clones, about 85% of which occur a single time. The ten largest clones take up 2.1% of the sample.

Sequencing input: peripheral blood. The sequence links TRBV28 to TRBJ1-1, with 8 bases matching TRBD1. The receptor was derived from a human donor in a cohort sampled during active COVID-19. The DNA is TGTGCCAGCAGCCTCAGGGGGCGCGGAGACACTGAAGCTTTCTTT. Translation gives CASSLRGRGDTEAFF.